A single sample is the source of the 16 T cell receptor beta chains below, sequenced in a study of radiotherapy plus CTLA-4 blockade in lung cancer. The table came from immunoSEQ multiplex PCR; TCRdb's copy has only in-frame clones and leaves some out. The table lists some 94,000 clones, around 84% of them singletons. Sequenced material: peripheral blood, taken from a patient treated with radiotherapy plus ipilimumab. These receptors were obtained from a human donor with non-small cell lung cancer that progressed on radiotherapy plus ipilimumab.

The count of this clone is one. The rearrangement uses TRBV5-4 and TRBJ2-5, with D hard to call. V was pared by 4 bases and J by 3 bases, with 19 bases between. The germline CDR1 and CDR2 sequences are SGHNT and YYREEE (reference sequence). This CDR3 comprises 16 residues. The CDR3 DNA is TGTGCCAGCAGCCACTACACTACTACAAGGGAAGAGACCCAGTACTTC. It codes for CASSHYTTTREETQYF.

This rearrangement joins TRBV29-1 to TRBJ2-5; D possibly corresponds to TRBD2 (5 bases). The CDR3 runs 13 residues. Trimming removed 7 bases at V and 3 bases at J, with 15 bases between. Germline loops: CDR1 SQVTM, CDR2 ANQGSEA. In nucleotides, the CDR3 is TGCAGCGCCCTACTAGGGCCCGAAGAGACCCAGTACTTC. This sequence encodes CSALLGPEETQYF. Drawing the rest from reference TRBV29-1 and TRBJ2-5, the complete variable domain is SAVISQKPSRDICQRGTSLTIQCQVDSQVTMMFWYRQQPGQSLTLIATANQGSEATYESGFVIDKFPISRPNLTFSTLTVSNMSPEDSSIYLCSALLGPEETQYFGPGTRLLVL.

CDR3 loop: CASSVRPTSPLQETQYF. CDR3 bases: TGTGCCAGTAGTGTGAGGCCGACTAGCCCCCTACAAGAGACCCAGTACTTC. V is TRBV19 and J is TRBJ2-5; 7 positions match TRBD2. This CDR3 spans 17 amino acids. Germline loops: CDR1 LNHDA, CDR2 SQIVND (reference sequence). V gave up 5 bases and J gave up 2 bases; unmatched junction bases: 14.

The chain links TRBV7-6 to TRBJ1-3; 7 bases align to TRBD1. With 5 bases clipped from V and 0 bases from J, the junction kept 13 bases outside the gene matches. CDR3 length: 18 amino acids. CDR1 and CDR2 from the germline V gene are SGHVS and FNYEAQ. Here the CDR3 reads CASSTVGGGQSSGNTIYF. The CDR3 region has the DNA TGTGCCAGCAGCACAGTGGGTGGGGGACAGTCCTCTGGAAACACCATATATTTT.

The J gene is TRBJ2-1, the V gene TRBV7-9; 8 bases agree with TRBD2. The CDR3 spans 14 residues. Per germline, CDR1 SEHNR and CDR2 FQNEAQ (reference sequence). V shed 5 bases, J shed 9 bases, and the junction held 9 bases outside the gene matches. CDR3 bases: TGTGCCAGCAGCCCCAGGACTAGCTTGGTTGAGCAGTTCTTC. Protein sequence: CASSPRTSLVEQFF. Variable domain in full (rest from reference TRBV7-9 and TRBJ2-1): DTGVSQNPRHKITKRGQNVTFRCDPISEHNRLYWYRQTLGQGPEFLTYFQNEAQLEKSRLLSDRFSAERPKGSFSTLEIQRTEQGDSAMYLCASSPRTSLVEQFFGPGTRLTVL.

A single count supports this clone. Here the CDR3 reads CASSLSTGWETQYF. CDR3 in DNA: TGTGCCAGCAGCTTATCTACAGGGTGGGAGACCCAGTACTTC. The chain links TRBV5-5 to TRBJ2-5; D is perhaps TRBD1 (6 bases). The CDR3 is made up of 14 amino acids. The V gene lost 2 bases and the J gene lost 5 bases, with 13 bases spanning the gap. Germline-derived CDR1 and CDR2 are SGHKS and YYEKEE (reference sequence).

This rearrangement joins TRBV6-5 to TRBJ2-1; D possibly corresponds to TRBD1 (6 bases). Deletions cut 5 bases from V and 4 bases from J, with 12 bases between. The germline V gene encodes CDR1 MNHEY and CDR2 SVGAGI. The CDR3 is 14 amino acids. The CDR3 here is CASSKGTPYNEQFF. In nucleotides, the CDR3 is TGTGCCAGCAGTAAAGGGACACCTTACAATGAGCAGTTCTTC.

Here the CDR3 reads CASSEYLQKGDRAYEQYF. The CDR3 DNA sequence: TGTGCCAGCAGTGAATACCTACAGAAGGGGGACAGGGCCTACGAGCAGTACTTC. The rearrangement joins TRBV6-1 to TRBJ2-7; TRBD1 matches at 9 bases. Germline CDR1 reads MNHNS; CDR2 reads SASEGT. V shed 2 bases, J shed 2 bases, and the junction held 13 bases outside the gene matches. The CDR3 loop spans 18 amino acids.

The J gene is TRBJ2-5, the V gene TRBV7-8, with 9 positions matching TRBD1. V was clipped by 1 base and J by 7 bases; unmatched bases: 4. This CDR3 spans 14 amino acids. Germline values: CDR1 SGHVS, CDR2 FQNEAQ. Written as DNA, the CDR3 is TGTGCCAGCAGCTTAGGGACAGGGGCGTCGACCCAGTACTTC. Protein sequence: CASSLGTGASTQYF.

The chain uses TRBV7-2 and TRBJ1-2; D ambiguous. The CDR3 loop spans 12 amino acids. CDR1 SGHTA and CDR2 FQGNSA come from the germline V gene. The V and J ends lost 2 bases and 2 bases respectively, with 3 bases between them. In DNA, the CDR3 is TGTGCCAGCAGCTTACGGAACTATGGCTACACCTTC. Translated, it gives CASSLRNYGYTF.

The V call is TRBV5-4, the J call TRBJ1-5, with 11 bases identical to TRBD1. Losses at the gene ends were 4 bases for V and 7 bases for J; bases not matched to a gene: 4. This CDR3 is built from 14 residues. Germline values: CDR1 SGHNT, CDR2 YYREEE (reference sequence). As DNA, the CDR3 is TGTGCCAGCAGCGAGGGACAGGGGGGACAGCCCCAGCATTTT. Encoded protein: CASSEGQGGQPQHF.

The chain joins TRBV30 to TRBJ1-1; no reliable D call. Germline V CDR1 and CDR2: GTSNPN, SVGIG (reference sequence). The ends were cut back, 0 bases at V and 11 bases at J, with 16 bases in the middle. This CDR3 has 13 residues. The CDR3 nucleotides read TGTGCCTGGAGTGTAGATAGACCGGCGGGGGCTTTCTTT. It yields the protein CAWSVDRPAGAFF.

The rearrangement links TRBV27 to TRBJ2-5; maybe TRBD2 (6 bases). The CDR3 sequence is 14 residues long. Between the trimmed V and J ends, which lost 5 bases and 5 bases, there was a span of 15 bases. The germline CDR1 and CDR2 sequences are MNHEY and SMNVEV (reference sequence). Written as DNA, the CDR3 is TGTGCCAGCAGTGCGGGGTGGGGTGGGGAGACCCAGTACTTC. Its translation: CASSAGWGGETQYF.

V usage is TRBV29-1 and J usage is TRBJ2-3; 8 bases map to TRBD2. In germline, CDR1 is SQVTM, CDR2 ANQGSEA. After removal of 3 bases from V and 2 bases from J, the junction contained 4 bases not matched to a gene. This CDR3 contains 14 residues. The CDR3 sequence is CSVDLREATDTQYF. Written as DNA, the CDR3 is TGCAGCGTTGACCTGCGGGAGGCCACAGATACGCAGTATTTT.

The J gene is TRBJ2-1, the V gene TRBV28, with 7 bases lining up with TRBD2. There are 16 residues in the CDR3. Looked up from germline, CDR1 is MDHEN and CDR2 is SYDVKM. V trimming: 2 bases; J trimming: 0 bases; junction bases outside the gene matches: 4. The CDR3 loop reads CASSLVTSSSYNEQFF. The CDR3 DNA reads as TGTGCCAGCAGTTTAGTGACTAGCTCCTCCTACAATGAGCAGTTCTTC.

The rearrangement joins TRBV27 to TRBJ2-7; weak D call: TRBD1 (6 bases). The CDR3 has 13 residues. Per the germline V gene, CDR1 is MNHEY and CDR2 is SMNVEV (reference sequence). Trimming removed 6 bases at V and 2 bases at J, with 11 bases between. CDR3 nucleotide sequence: TGTGCCAGCAGGCGACAGGCGCCCTACGAGCAGTACTTC. Translated: CASRRQAPYEQYF.